Listed here are 30 T cell receptor beta chains from one sample, sequenced in a study of low-dose radiotherapy and immunotherapy resistance in tumors. TRAV and TRBV primers primed cDNA for both TCRalpha and TCRbeta. Using a constant-region primer together with a V-primer adapter, TCRs were subjected to around 22 PCR cycles of amplification. TCRdb recomputed calls from the reads with MiXCR, one row per CDR3 protein. The sample shows about 9,800 distinct CDR3 sequences, 35% to 50% of them seen only once. The receptors were sampled from a human donor with advanced metastatic prostate, ovarian, gallbladder or colorectal cancer (not recorded which). This table probably holds off-target reads from a library built for another chain.

This clonotype is labeled medium-sized (0.01 to 0.1%). The chain uses TRBV28 and TRBJ2-7; unclear D gene. The germline V gene has CDR1 MDHEN and CDR2 SYDVKM. The germline V and J ends were trimmed by 4 bases and 7 bases, with 11 bases remaining between them. CDR3 length: 12 amino acids. The CDR3: CASSSRPNEQYF. For the CDR3, the DNA is TGTGCCAGCAGTTCCCGTCCGAATGAGCAGTACTTC.

The rearrangement links TRBV3-1 to TRBJ1-1, with a tentative D call TRBD1 (6 bases). The CDR3 extends over 14 amino acids. Germline V gene lookup returns CDR1 LGHDT and CDR2 YNNKEL (reference sequence). Trimming took 1 base from V and 2 from J, leaving 8 bases between them. CDR3 region: CASSQGTVNTEAFF. The CDR3 nucleotides are TGTGCCAGCAGCCAAGGGACAGTCAACACTGAAGCTTTCTTT.

This clonotype was detected only once. The V and J genes are TRBV6-2 or TRBV6-3 and TRBJ1-4; maybe TRBD1 (5 bases). Germline assignment: CDR1 MNHEY and CDR2 SVGEGT. The V gene lost 7 bases and the J gene lost 5 bases, with 17 bases spanning the gap. The CDR3 sequence is 15 residues long. CDR3 amino acids: CASKTAGGENEKLFF. CDR3 in DNA: TGTGCCAGCAAGACGGCCGGGGGGGAAAATGAAAAACTGTTTTTT.

The chain is built from TRBV2 and TRBJ1-1, with 9 bases identical to TRBD1. The CDR3 runs 16 residues. Trimming cost V 5 bases and J 6 bases; bases outside gene matches: 13. Germline CDR1 reads SNHLY; CDR2 reads FYNNEI. CDR3 coding DNA: TGTGCCAGCAGTAATACCGACACAGGGGGCCGACCTGAAGCTTTCTTT. Protein product: CASSNTDTGGRPEAFF.

This sequence joins TRBV5-6 and TRBJ2-5; the match to TRBD2 covers 8 bases. The CDR3 runs 14 residues. The germline CDR1 and CDR2 sequences are SGHDT and YYEEEE. V lost 0 bases, J lost 4 bases, and 2 bases stayed unmatched. CDR3 sequence (DNA): TGTGCCAGCAGCTTGGTTCTAGCGGGAGAGACCCAGTACTTC. Translation gives CASSLVLAGETQYF.

The chain uses TRBV18 and TRBJ1-1; weak D call: TRBD1 (5 bases). CDR3 length: 13 residues. Per germline, CDR1 KGHSH and CDR2 LQKENI. V gave up 3 bases and J gave up 6 bases, with 11 bases separating them. CDR3 residues: CASSPVGVSEAFF. The CDR3 DNA sequence: TGTGCCAGCTCACCGGTGGGGGTGTCTGAAGCTTTCTTT.

This chain uses TRBV18 with TRBJ1-6; D ambiguous. V was pared by 5 bases and J by 14 bases, with 19 bases between. CDR3 length equals 14 residues. Germline V gene sequence: CDR1 KGHSH, CDR2 LQKENI. CDR3 in amino acids: CASSLEAVREALHF. The DNA for the CDR3 is TGTGCCAGCTCATTGGAGGCCGTTCGGGAGGCCCTCCACTTT.

The gene calls are TRBV20-1 and TRBJ2-1, with no clear D. Germline assignment: CDR1 DFQATT and CDR2 SNEGSKA (reference sequence). This CDR3 is built from 14 residues. V lost 3 bases and J 6 bases, leaving 15 bases between the germline ends. CDR3 in DNA: TGCAGTGCTAGTCCAAGTAAGGGAACCAATGAGCAGTTCTTC. Protein sequence: CSASPSKGTNEQFF.

J is TRBJ2-6 and V is TRBV20-1; perhaps TRBD1 as D (6 bases). The germline V and J ends were trimmed by 6 bases and 0 bases, with 15 bases remaining between them. The CDR3 length is 16 residues. CDR1 and CDR2 from the germline V gene are DFQATT and SNEGSKA (reference sequence). DNA for the CDR3: TGCAGTGCGAGAACAGGGTTTAACTCTGGGGCCAACGTCCTGACTTTC. As protein: CSARTGFNSGANVLTF.

A few counts support this clonotype. The chain employs TRBV9 and TRBJ2-5, with TRBD2 matching over 11 bases. V lost 2 bases, J lost 1 base, and 1 base stayed unmatched. The CDR3 covers 15 residues. Per germline, CDR1 SGDLS and CDR2 YYNGEE. The CDR3 DNA sequence: TGTGCCAGCAGCGTGACTAGCGGGGCCCAAGAGACCCAGTACTTC. Amino acid sequence: CASSVTSGAQETQYF.

V and J are TRBV5-1 and TRBJ2-1; 7 bases line up with TRBD1. The CDR3 loop spans 14 amino acids. The junction had 8 bases not matched to a gene; V was cut back by 2 bases and J by 9 bases. Germline V gene sequence: CDR1 SGHRS, CDR2 YFSETQ. CDR3 in amino acids: CASSLRQGSSEQFF. The CDR3 nucleotides are TGCGCCAGCAGCTTACGACAGGGTTCGTCTGAGCAGTTCTTC. Full variable domain (rest looked up from reference TRBV5-1 and TRBJ2-1): KAGVTQTPRYLIKTRGQQVTLSCSPISGHRSVSWYQQTPGQGLQFLFEYFSETQRNKGNFPGRFSGRQFSNSRSEMNVSTLELGDSALYLCASSLRQGSSEQFFGPGTRLTVL.

V gene TRBV28 combines with J gene TRBJ1-3; the D gene is possibly TRBD1 (5 bases). V lost 3 bases and J lost 2, with 14 bases in between. The germline V gene encodes CDR1 MDHEN and CDR2 SYDVKM. CDR3 size: 16 residues. CDR3 residues: CASSFVDGGPGNTIYF. CDR3 DNA sequence: TGTGCCAGCAGTTTCGTGGACGGGGGACCTGGAAACACCATATATTTT.

V usage is TRBV7-2 and J usage is TRBJ1-2, with 7 bases identical to TRBD1. The CDR3 sequence is 15 residues long. Per germline, CDR1 SGHTA and CDR2 FQGNSA. Trimming at V came to 5 bases and at J to 6 bases, leaving 12 bases not matched to a gene. The CDR3 bases are TGTGCCAGCAGCACCCGGACAGGTTTGCCCGATGGCTACACCTTC. It specifies CASSTRTGLPDGYTF.

The chain couples TRBV29-1 to TRBJ2-7, with 11 bases that match TRBD1. The CDR3 has 13 residues. CDR1 SQVTM and CDR2 ANQGSEA come from the germline V gene. V shed 5 bases and J 6 bases; nucleotides not matched to a gene: 6. This CDR3 reads CSVQGQGASEQYF. CDR3 DNA: TGCAGCGTTCAAGGACAGGGGGCGAGCGAGCAGTACTTC.

The CDR3 DNA is TGTGCCAGCAGGTTCCCGAACAGGGGAAATGAGCAGTTCTTC. It yields the protein CASRFPNRGNEQFF. The gene calls are TRBV28 and TRBJ2-1; 7 bases line up with TRBD1. The CDR3 extends over 14 amino acids. Germline V gene sequence: CDR1 MDHEN, CDR2 SYDVKM. V dropped 6 bases and J dropped 7; count of bases not matched to a gene: 9.

This chain uses TRBV5-1 with TRBJ2-7, with D maybe TRBD2 (5 bases). The CDR3 consists of 13 residues. Germline lookup yields CDR1 SGHRS and CDR2 YFSETQ. The germline V and J ends were trimmed by 3 bases and 7 bases, with 14 bases remaining between them. The CDR3 reads CASSYLRGEEQYF. CDR3 coding DNA: TGCGCCAGCAGCTACCTACGGGGAGAGGAGCAGTACTTC.

This clonotype turned up a few times. This chain connects TRBV27 to TRBJ2-1, with D tentatively TRBD1 (6 bases). This CDR3 is built from 16 residues. The germline CDR1 and CDR2 sequences are MNHEY and SMNVEV (reference sequence). Trimming took 2 bases from V and 0 from J, leaving 11 bases between them. CDR3 sequence: CASSLIDRSSYNEQFF. DNA for the CDR3: TGTGCCAGCAGTTTAATAGACAGGAGCTCCTACAATGAGCAGTTCTTC.

Only a few counts were recorded for this clonotype. V usage is TRBV29-1 and J usage is TRBJ1-1; D is unresolved. Trimming took 3 bases from V and 4 from J, leaving 9 bases between them. Looked up from germline, CDR1 is SQVTM and CDR2 is ANQGSEA. The CDR3 spans 12 residues. This chain's CDR3 is CSVDPSTTEAFF. CDR3 DNA: TGCAGCGTTGATCCGAGTACCACTGAAGCTTTCTTT.

This clonotype has a handful of counts. The rearrangement links TRBV5-1 to TRBJ2-1, with D possibly being TRBD2 (6 bases). V lost 3 bases, J lost 10 bases, and 20 bases lay in between. The CDR3 is made up of 15 amino acids. CDR1 is SGHRS, CDR2 YFSETQ, per germline. The CDR3 DNA sequence: TGCGCCAGCAGCTGGACGGGGGACTTCAGGGTAGAGCAGTTCTTC. It is translated as CASSWTGDFRVEQFF.

The genes are TRBV7-8 and TRBJ2-4, with 10 bases that match TRBD2. There are 16 residues in the CDR3. With V trimmed by 5 bases and J by 7 bases, 11 bases remained unmatched. CDR1 is SGHVS and CDR2 is FQNEAQ in the germline V gene. Here the CDR3 DNA reads TGTGCCAGCAGCCCCCACCAGCGGGAGGGCCGCAACATTCAGTACTTC. This encodes CASSPHQREGRNIQYF.

The chain combines TRBV4-2 with TRBJ2-7, with D possibly matching TRBD2 (5 bases). V was shortened by 2 bases and J by 0 bases, with 8 bases between the two germline ends. The CDR3 runs to 14 residues. CDR1 is LGHNA and CDR2 is YNFKEQ in the germline V gene. The DNA for the CDR3 is TGTGCCAGCAGCCAACCAACTAGCTCCTACGAGCAGTACTTC. Its translation: CASSQPTSSYEQYF.

This clonotype was counted a few times. The rearrangement joins TRBV2 to TRBJ1-2; weak D call: TRBD1 (6 bases). The CDR3 runs to 14 residues. From germline, CDR1 is SNHLY and CDR2 FYNNEI. V lost 1 base and J lost 2, with 8 bases in between. The CDR3 reads CASSEGGGNYGYTF. The CDR3 DNA is TGTGCCAGCAGTGAAGGAGGGGGGAACTATGGCTACACCTTC.

The sample holds a few counts of this clonotype. The chain is built from TRBV11-2 and TRBJ2-6; D remains unclear. This CDR3 region has 14 residues. V was trimmed by 7 bases and J by 0 bases, leaving 7 bases between them. Germline CDR1 is SGHAT and CDR2 is FQNNGV. Here the CDR3 reads CASIVFSGANVLTF. In nucleotides, the CDR3 is TGTGCCAGCATAGTTTTCTCTGGGGCCAACGTCCTGACTTTC. The complete variable domain, with remaining parts taken from reference TRBV11-2 and TRBJ2-6, reads EAGVAQSPRYKIIEKRQSVAFWCNPISGHATLYWYQQILGQGPKLLIQFQNNGVVDDSQLPKDRFSAERLKGVDSTLKIQPAKLEDSAVYLCASIVFSGANVLTFGAGSRLTVL.

This clonotype turned up a few times. The gene calls are TRBV29-1 and TRBJ2-1; no reliable D call. This CDR3 comprises 11 residues. The germline gives CDR1 SQVTM, CDR2 ANQGSEA. The ends were cut back, 4 bases at V and 4 bases at J, with 5 bases in the middle. The DNA of the CDR3 is TGCAGCGTTGGTGTTTACAATGAGCAGTTCTTC. This translates into CSVGVYNEQFF.

About this clonotype itself: One end of the junction does not line up with germline, which may come from a read error. The gene calls are TRBV14 and TRBJ2-1; D is possibly TRBD1 (6 bases). The CDR3 runs to 16 residues. In germline, CDR1 is SGHDN, CDR2 FVKESK. In nucleotides, the CDR3 is TGTGCCAACAGCCACAAAACAGGGTTTTCCCACAATGAGCAGTTCTTC. Protein sequence: CANSHKTGFSHNEQFF.

This clonotype was seen more than once but under ten times. V and J are TRBV24-1 and TRBJ2-7; 9 bases are shared with TRBD1. V shed 3 bases and J 5 bases; nucleotides not matched to a gene: 7. Germline V gives CDR1 KGHDR, CDR2 SFDVKD. The length of the CDR3 is 15 residues. The CDR3 is CATSDEPGTGNEQYF. CDR3 bases: TGTGCCACCAGTGATGAACCCGGGACAGGGAACGAGCAGTACTTC.

There are a few counts of this clonotype. The chain links TRBV2 to TRBJ2-1; D may be TRBD2 (5 bases). Germline values: CDR1 SNHLY, CDR2 FYNNEI. CDR3 length: 16 residues. Trimming removed 8 bases at V and 1 base at J, with 18 bases between. This CDR3 reads CASRGAPMGSYNEQFF. The CDR3 coding sequence is TGTGCCAGCCGGGGAGCACCGATGGGTTCCTACAATGAGCAGTTCTTC. The whole variable domain, filled in from reference TRBV2 and TRBJ2-1, reads EPEVTQTPSHQVTQMGQEVILRCVPISNHLYFYWYRQILGQKVEFLVSFYNNEISEKSEIFDDQFSVERPDGSNFTLKIRSTKLEDSAMYFCASRGAPMGSYNEQFFGPGTRLTVL.

This clonotype was observed a few times. The V call is TRBV3-1, the J call TRBJ2-1; 9 bases agree with TRBD1. Losses at the gene ends were 3 bases for V and 8 bases for J; bases not matched to a gene: 11. Germline V CDR1 and CDR2: LGHDT, YNNKEL (reference sequence). This CDR3 has 16 residues. CDR3 nucleotides: TGTGCCAGCAGCCAGAATTCCGGGACAGGGAAAGATGAGCAGTTCTTC. Translated: CASSQNSGTGKDEQFF.

J is TRBJ2-2 and V is TRBV12-3 or TRBV12-4; D ambiguous. V dropped 6 bases and J dropped 2 bases, with 1 base sitting between them. The CDR3 is 11 residues long. CDR3 amino acids: CASSNTGELFF. For the CDR3, the DNA is TGTGCCAGCAGCAACACCGGGGAGCTGTTTTTT.

This clonotype was found a few times. The chain carries TRBV2 and TRBJ2-3, with 9 bases fitting TRBD1. The CDR3 runs 17 residues. The J segment lost 4 bases and the V segment lost 3 bases, leaving 11 bases of the junction unmatched. The germline V gene encodes CDR1 SNHLY and CDR2 FYNNEI. The CDR3 is CASSDGGTGWGADTQYF. DNA for the CDR3: TGTGCCAGCAGTGACGGCGGGACAGGGTGGGGCGCAGATACGCAGTATTTT.